The next 13 T cell receptor beta chains were all read from a single sample in a study of human T cells and chemical hapten exposure. Time point given: patch test 3, about 24 weeks after DPC sensitization. As to treatment: therapeutic diphenylcyclopropenone sensitization with weekly scalp DPC. TCRdb called the RACE reads again in MiXCR, with one record for every CDR3 protein. This repertoire shows about 190,000 distinct CDR3 sequences, approximately 26% found once; its top ten account for roughly 2.4%. Sequenced here: whole blood, sampled in connection with sensitization to the hapten diphenylcyclopropenone (DPC). These TCRs come from a woman between 40 and 55 years old with alopecia areata. Some clones in this sample may be carry-over from other donors' samples.

In this sample, this clonotype turned up a few times. The chain is built from TRBV24-1 and TRBJ2-2; no definite D call. V lost 4 bases to trimming and J lost 6 bases, with 8 bases between them. The CDR3 spans 13 residues. Germline CDR1 is KGHDR and CDR2 is SFDVKD. The CDR3 nucleotides read TGTGCCACCAGTGACCCCATGGCCGGGGAGCTGTTTTTT. Protein sequence: CATSDPMAGELFF.

The genes are TRBV12-3 or TRBV12-4 and TRBJ1-4; 8 bases agree with TRBD1. This CDR3 region has 16 residues. Trimming removed 3 bases from V and 5 bases from J; junction bases left unmatched: 8. The CDR3 nucleotides read TGTGCCAGCAGTTTTTTGGCGGCAGGGGGCAATGAAAAACTGTTTTTT. Amino acid sequence: CASSFLAAGGNEKLFF.

The rearrangement joins TRBV20-1 to TRBJ2-7; D ambiguous. The CDR3 sequence is 14 residues long. From germline, CDR1 is DFQATT and CDR2 SNEGSKA (reference sequence). Trimming pared 0 bases from V and 2 bases from J, leaving 11 bases between. The CDR3 nucleotides read TGCAGTGCTAGAGATACGGTAGGCCCCTACGAGCAGTACTTC. Its protein product is CSARDTVGPYEQYF.

This rearrangement joins TRBV29-1 to TRBJ1-2; TRBD1 might be the D (5 bases). This CDR3 spans 12 amino acids. Germline lookup yields CDR1 SQVTM and CDR2 ANQGSEA. The ends were cut back, 6 bases at V and 0 bases at J, with 8 bases in the middle. CDR3 loop: CSVGGPNYGYTF. CDR3 bases: TGCAGCGTGGGGGGACCTAACTATGGCTACACCTTC.

The chain couples TRBV12-3 or TRBV12-4 to TRBJ1-2; 9 nucleotides align to TRBD1. V shed 6 bases and J 8 bases; nucleotides not matched to a gene: 7. This CDR3 is 13 amino acids long. CDR3 bases: TGTGCCAGCAGGCTACAGGGGGCGGGCGGCTACACCTTC. It translates to CASRLQGAGGYTF.

This clonotype was seen only a few times. V usage is TRBV27 and J usage is TRBJ1-6, with a weak D call TRBD1 (6 bases). CDR3 size: 14 residues. Trimming shortened V by 7 bases and J by 7 bases, and 14 bases separated the two germline ends. The germline V gene encodes CDR1 MNHEY and CDR2 SMNVEV (reference sequence). In DNA form, the CDR3 reads TGTGCCAGCACAGGCCTTAGGGGGAATTCACCCCTCCACTTT. The encoded protein is CASTGLRGNSPLHF.

This clonotype has a handful of counts. The chain recombines TRBV28 with TRBJ2-1, with TRBD2 matching over 8 bases. Trimming removed 8 bases from V and 0 bases from J; junction bases left unmatched: 3. The CDR3 length is 14 residues. The germline V gene has CDR1 MDHEN and CDR2 SYDVKM. CDR3 sequence: CASRSGSSYNEQFF. The CDR3 DNA reads TGTGCCAGCCGAAGCGGGAGCTCCTACAATGAGCAGTTCTTC.

The chain carries TRBV29-1 and TRBJ2-6, with D perhaps matching TRBD2 (7 bases). Germline CDR1 reads SQVTM; CDR2 reads ANQGSEA. The V and J ends lost 8 bases and 3 bases respectively, with 11 bases between them. The CDR3 sequence is 13 residues long. For the CDR3, the DNA is TGCAGCACGGGGGGCGGTGGGGCCAACGTCCTGACTTTC. It translates to CSTGGGGANVLTF.

This clonotype came up once. The chain is built from TRBV20-1 and TRBJ2-1; 8 nucleotides align to TRBD2. There are 14 residues in the CDR3. Germline V lookup: CDR1 DFQATT, CDR2 SNEGSKA (reference sequence). V was clipped by 4 bases and J by 2 bases; unmatched bases: 4. CDR3 nucleotide sequence: TGCAGTGCTATAGCGGGAAGAACCTACAATGAGCAGTTCTTC. It is translated as CSAIAGRTYNEQFF.

This clonotype was detected ten times or more. The chain is built from TRBV7-6 and TRBJ2-3; possibly TRBD1 for D (5 bases). CDR1 is SGHVS, CDR2 FNYEAQ, per germline. V dropped 2 bases and J dropped 4 bases, with 16 bases sitting between them. This CDR3 region has 16 residues. The CDR3 nucleotides read TGTGCCAGCAGCTTATATAGGGGTCCATCTGCAGATACGCAGTATTTT. Translating gives CASSLYRGPSADTQYF.

This clonotype was recorded many times. This chain connects TRBV6-4 to TRBJ2-3; 7 bases match TRBD1. Germline trimming cut 6 bases from V and 4 bases from J; bases unmatched to any gene: 1. This CDR3 has 12 residues. CDR1 and CDR2 (germline): MRHNA, SNTAGT. The CDR3 loop reads CASSDRADTQYF. The CDR3, as DNA: TGTGCCAGCAGCGACAGGGCAGATACGCAGTATTTT.

This chain joins TRBV12-3 or TRBV12-4 and TRBJ2-5; TRBD1 agrees at 7 bases. Unmatched junction bases numbered 8, after V lost 3 bases and J lost 4 bases. The CDR3 covers 15 residues. In DNA form, the CDR3 reads TGTGCCAGCAGTTTCTATGGGGCAGGGGGAGAGACCCAGTACTTC. Protein: CASSFYGAGGETQYF.

This clonotype has just a few counts. The chain links TRBV3-1 to TRBJ2-2; 12 nucleotides match TRBD2. Germline-derived CDR1 and CDR2 are LGHDT and YNNKEL (reference sequence). Trimming removed 6 bases from V and 3 bases from J; junction bases left unmatched: 2. The CDR3 is 15 amino acids. This chain's CDR3 is CASRTSGSDTGELFF. CDR3 in DNA: TGTGCCAGCAGGACTAGCGGGAGCGACACCGGGGAGCTGTTTTTT.